This passage covers 27 T cell receptor beta chains from one sample sequenced in a study of cytomegalovirus exposure and HLA in healthy donors. Both 60 Vbeta primers and 13 Jbeta primers went into the PCR. Using immunoSEQ multiplex PCR, the repertoire was profiled, and TCRdb retains in-frame clones only, with some absent. The repertoire holds around 150,000 clones, with roughly 89% as singletons. The sample comprised PBMCs. These receptors all stem from a woman under 40 in good health and CMV-seronegative.

The CDR3 loop reads CASKVGNQPQHF. Here the CDR3 DNA reads TGTGCCAGCAAAGTCGGGAATCAGCCCCAGCATTTT. The J gene is TRBJ1-5, the V gene TRBV19; D is uncertain. CDR3 size: 12 residues. Germline CDR1 LNHDA, CDR2 SQIVND (reference sequence). V was clipped by 9 bases and J by 4 bases, with 10 bases between them.

J is TRBJ1-2 and V is TRBV9, with TRBD1 identical over 7 bases. The germline V gene encodes CDR1 SGDLS and CDR2 YYNGEE. With 3 bases clipped from V and 5 bases from J, the junction kept 16 bases outside the gene matches. The CDR3 covers 17 residues. As DNA, the CDR3 is TGTGCCAGCAGCGGAACAGGGGCGGGATCGGGTCCATATGGCTACACCTTC. This sequence encodes CASSGTGAGSGPYGYTF. Using reference TRBV9 and TRBJ1-2 for the parts outside the CDR3, the full variable domain is DSGVTQTPKHLITATGQRVTLRCSPRSGDLSVYWYQQSLDQGLQFLIQYYNGEERAKGNILERFSAQQFPDLHSELNLSSLELGDSALYFCASSGTGAGSGPYGYTFGSGTRLTVV.

This chain connects TRBV2 to TRBJ1-6, with D unresolved. This CDR3 spans 11 amino acids. Germline values: CDR1 SNHLY, CDR2 FYNNEI. Trimming removed 6 bases at V and 11 bases at J, with 8 bases between. CDR3 DNA: TGTGCCAGCAGCCTCGAGACACCCCTCCACTTT. It yields the protein CASSLETPLHF.

This chain links TRBV6-5 with TRBJ1-1; no definite D call. Trimming left V 7 bases short and J 1 base short, with 10 bases between. Germline values: CDR1 MNHEY, CDR2 SVGAGI. The CDR3 is made up of 13 amino acids. The CDR3 DNA reads as TGTGCCAGCATTCCCCCGGGGAACACTGAAGCTTTCTTT. Residues: CASIPPGNTEAFF.

The chain employs TRBV9 and TRBJ1-3, with D unresolved. V was clipped by 7 bases and J by 0 bases, with 8 bases between them. The CDR3 consists of 13 residues. From germline, CDR1 is SGDLS and CDR2 YYNGEE. CDR3 region: CASRASSGNTIYF. DNA of the CDR3: TGTGCCAGCCGAGCGAGCTCTGGAAACACCATATATTTT.

This clone came up once. The CDR3: CASSLGLAGVRGEQFF. The CDR3 bases are TGCGCCAGCAGCTTGGGTTTAGCGGGAGTAAGGGGTGAGCAGTTCTTC. V gene TRBV5-1 combines with J gene TRBJ2-1; TRBD2 matches at 9 bases. V lost 0 bases and J lost 9; bases outside the gene matches: 10. The CDR3 is 16 residues long. Per germline, CDR1 SGHRS and CDR2 YFSETQ.

This clone was recorded only once. The V gene is TRBV5-1, the J gene TRBJ2-2; TRBD1 might be the D (6 bases). The CDR3 runs 12 residues. V lost 4 bases and J 13 bases, leaving 14 bases between the germline ends. Germline V gives CDR1 SGHRS, CDR2 YFSETQ. For the CDR3, the DNA is TGCGCCAGCAGCGTGGGGGACAATTGGCTGTTTTTT. It translates to CASSVGDNWLFF.

This chain links TRBV7-7 with TRBJ2-7, with 11 bases fitting TRBD2. Looked up from germline, CDR1 is SSHAT and CDR2 is FNYEAQ (reference sequence). With 1 base clipped from V and 2 bases from J, the junction kept 1 base outside the gene matches. This CDR3 is 15 amino acids long. CDR3 DNA sequence: TGTGCCAGCAGCTTAGATAGCGGGAGGGCCTACGAGCAGTACTTC. Protein: CASSLDSGRAYEQYF.

The chain employs TRBV5-1 and TRBJ2-3; 8 bases fit TRBD1. The CDR3 is 11 amino acids. Germline V gene lookup returns CDR1 SGHRS and CDR2 YFSETQ. V lost 3 bases, J lost 14 bases, and 5 bases stayed unmatched. The CDR3 nucleotides read TGCGCCAGCAGCTCGGACAGGGTTTGGTATTTT. It translates to CASSSDRVWYF.

CDR3 bases: TGTGCCAGCAGATTTACAGGACGGAGGGAAGAGACCCAGTACTTC. It codes for CASRFTGRREETQYF. J is TRBJ2-5 and V is TRBV7-9; D is perhaps TRBD2 (6 bases). Germline values: CDR1 SEHNR, CDR2 FQNEAQ (reference sequence). Trimming removed 6 bases from V and 3 bases from J, with 17 bases in between. CDR3 size: 15 residues.

The J gene is TRBJ1-2, the V gene TRBV2, with a possible D match to TRBD1 (6 bases). In germline, CDR1 is SNHLY, CDR2 FYNNEI. V gave up 7 bases and J gave up 3 bases, with 12 bases separating them. CDR3 size: 13 residues. CDR3 nucleotides: TGTGCCAGCATCCCGGACAGAGACTATGGCTACACCTTC. Residues: CASIPDRDYGYTF.

This chain joins TRBV27 and TRBJ2-3; TRBD2 is a possible D gene (6 bases). Germline CDR1 is MNHEY and CDR2 is SMNVEV (reference sequence). This CDR3 contains 15 residues. The germline V and J ends were trimmed by 0 bases and 4 bases, with 11 bases remaining between them. The CDR3 protein is CASSLSRIAADTQYF. The DNA of the CDR3 is TGTGCCAGCAGTTTATCGAGGATAGCGGCAGATACGCAGTATTTT.

The gene calls are TRBV27 and TRBJ1-5, with a possible D match to TRBD1 (6 bases). Trimming took 5 bases from V and 7 from J, leaving 24 bases between them. Germline CDR1 and CDR2: MNHEY and SMNVEV (reference sequence). This CDR3 has 17 residues. The CDR3 nucleotides are TGTGCCAGCAGTCCCGGGACACGGTCAGCCGCGATCCAGCCCCAGCATTTT. It is translated as CASSPGTRSAAIQPQHF.

The rearrangement links TRBV7-5 to TRBJ2-7; the table's D call TRBD1 went unverified against the DNA. TRBV7-5 is noted as a pseudogene. This CDR3 is built from 13 residues. The CDR3 DNA reads as TGTGCCAGAAAGGTTGGCAGGACCTACGAGCAGTACTTC. Its translation is CARKVGRTYEQYF.

This clone showed up just a few times. The chain uses TRBV7-2 and TRBJ1-5; no clear D gene. The V gene lost 2 bases and the J gene lost 2 bases, with 10 bases spanning the gap. The CDR3 covers 15 residues. The germline CDR1 and CDR2 sequences are SGHTA and FQGNSA. The DNA for the CDR3 is TGTGCCAGCAGCTTAACGCCAGTGGGCAATCAGCCCCAGCATTTT. Translating it yields CASSLTPVGNQPQHF.

This sequence joins TRBV7-2 and TRBJ2-1, with TRBD2 matching over 7 bases. CDR1 and CDR2 from the germline V gene are SGHTA and FQGNSA. V dropped 0 bases and J dropped 8; count of bases not matched to a gene: 7. The CDR3 consists of 15 residues. The CDR3 DNA follows: TGTGCCAGCAGCTTAGCGGCGGGGGTAATCCATGAGCAGTTCTTC. It is translated as CASSLAAGVIHEQFF.

J is TRBJ2-7 and V is TRBV27; D unclear. The germline V and J ends were trimmed by 1 base and 2 bases, with 12 bases remaining between them. This CDR3 contains 15 residues. CDR1 and CDR2 (germline): MNHEY, SMNVEV (reference sequence). CDR3 sequence: CASSLFYRVPYEQYF. For the CDR3, the DNA is TGTGCCAGCAGTTTATTTTACAGAGTTCCCTACGAGCAGTACTTC.

This chain links TRBV6-6 with TRBJ1-2; 8 nucleotides agree with TRBD1. With V trimmed by 4 bases and J by 8 bases, 3 bases remained unmatched. The CDR3 runs to 12 residues. Germline V CDR1 and CDR2: MNHNY, SVGAGI (reference sequence). In DNA form, the CDR3 reads TGTGCCAGCAGTTCAGGGGGCGAGGGCTACACCTTC. Translated, it gives CASSSGGEGYTF.

The gene calls are TRBV7-9 and TRBJ2-6; D is unclear. Germline values: CDR1 SEHNR, CDR2 FQNEAQ (reference sequence). Trimming cost V 3 bases and J 1 base, with 7 bases left between them. This CDR3 has 15 amino acids. CDR3 loop: CASSFDISGANVLTF. In DNA form, the CDR3 reads TGTGCCAGCAGCTTTGACATTTCTGGGGCCAACGTCCTGACTTTC.

The CDR3 protein is CASSVDFQASYEQYF. CDR3 in DNA: TGTGCCAGCAGCGTAGATTTTCAGGCTTCCTACGAGCAGTACTTC. The genes are TRBV9 and TRBJ2-7; D ambiguous. V gave up 0 bases and J gave up 1 base, with 11 bases separating them. CDR3 length equals 15 residues. Germline loops: CDR1 SGDLS, CDR2 YYNGEE.

The chain has TRBV7-8 and TRBJ2-5, with 7 bases matching TRBD2. Trimming at V came to 6 bases and at J to 1 base, leaving 11 bases not matched to a gene. This CDR3 is 16 amino acids long. CDR1 is SGHVS and CDR2 is FQNEAQ in the germline V gene. Here the CDR3 reads CASSLVVGGVQETQYF. CDR3 DNA sequence: TGTGCCAGCAGTCTAGTAGTTGGGGGGGTCCAAGAGACCCAGTACTTC.

The chain combines TRBV29-1 with TRBJ1-1, with D possibly TRBD1 on 5 matching bases. The germline gives CDR1 SQVTM, CDR2 ANQGSEA. V was pared by 3 bases and J by 5 bases, with 10 bases between. The CDR3 runs 12 residues. This chain's CDR3 is CSVEKGRTEAFF. CDR3 coding DNA: TGCAGCGTTGAGAAGGGGAGGACTGAAGCTTTCTTT.

Regarding this clone: The sample holds other DNA sequences that translate to the same CDR3. The chain uses TRBV5-1 and TRBJ2-2, with a weak D call TRBD1 (6 bases). V dropped 4 bases and J dropped 2 bases, with 12 bases sitting between them. Per the germline V gene, CDR1 is SGHRS and CDR2 is YFSETQ. The CDR3 is 15 amino acids. CDR3 region: CASSTGQRNTGELFF. The CDR3 bases are TGCGCCAGCAGCACTGGACAGCGTAACACCGGGGAGCTGTTTTTT.

The chain couples TRBV9 to TRBJ2-1; 8 positions agree with TRBD1. The CDR3 contains 18 residues. V was clipped by 4 bases and J by 6 bases; unmatched bases: 18. Looked up from germline, CDR1 is SGDLS and CDR2 is YYNGEE. CDR3 nucleotide sequence: TGTGCCAGCAGCCGCACCGATCTTCTCAGGGGGCTCGGCAATGAGCAGTTCTTC. It specifies CASSRTDLLRGLGNEQFF.

V gene TRBV9 combines with J gene TRBJ1-4; tentative D call: TRBD1 (6 bases). Germline CDR1 and CDR2: SGDLS and YYNGEE. The CDR3 is 15 amino acids. V lost 3 bases, J lost 4 bases, and 13 bases lay in between. The CDR3 DNA follows: TGTGCCAGCAGCGCCGCAGGGGCGAATAATGAAAAACTGTTTTTT. Translation: CASSAAGANNEKLFF.

This clone was seen only a few times. The chain recombines TRBV27 with TRBJ1-5; 8 bases align to TRBD1. This CDR3 has 14 amino acids. Germline V lookup: CDR1 MNHEY, CDR2 SMNVEV (reference sequence). The V gene end was trimmed by 5 bases and the J gene end by 5 bases; junction bases not matched to a gene: 5. The CDR3 region has the DNA TGTGCCAGCAGTCGGGGACAGGCGGATCAGCCCCAGCATTTT. Its translation: CASSRGQADQPQHF.

CDR3 sequence: CASSAPDRGNTEAFF. In nucleotides, the CDR3 is TGTGCCAGCAGCGCGCCTGACAGGGGGAACACTGAAGCTTTCTTT. The chain joins TRBV7-9 to TRBJ1-1; 8 bases line up with TRBD1. This CDR3 region has 15 residues. CDR1 and CDR2 (germline): SEHNR, FQNEAQ (reference sequence). Trimming took 5 bases from V and 1 from J; bases not matched to a gene: 6.